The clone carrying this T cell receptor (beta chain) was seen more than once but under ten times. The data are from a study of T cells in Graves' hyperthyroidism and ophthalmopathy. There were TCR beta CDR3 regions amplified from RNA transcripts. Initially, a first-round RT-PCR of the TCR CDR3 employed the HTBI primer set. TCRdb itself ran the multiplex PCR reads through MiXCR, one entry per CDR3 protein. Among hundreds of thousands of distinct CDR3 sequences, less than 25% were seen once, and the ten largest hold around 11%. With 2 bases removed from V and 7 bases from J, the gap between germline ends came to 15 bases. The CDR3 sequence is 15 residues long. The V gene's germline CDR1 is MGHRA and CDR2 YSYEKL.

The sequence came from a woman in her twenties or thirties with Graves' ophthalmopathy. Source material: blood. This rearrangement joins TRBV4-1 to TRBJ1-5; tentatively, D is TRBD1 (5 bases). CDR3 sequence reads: CASSQYLGDRQPQHF. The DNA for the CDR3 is TGCGCCAGCAGCCAATATCTGGGGGACCGGCAGCCCCAGCATTTT.